Detailed here is one T cell receptor beta chain. Its cognate antigen is unknown. Repertoires were generated with immunoSEQ multiplex PCR, while TCRdb's copy carries only in-frame clones and drops some. The data show more than 95,000 clones, 70% to 90% seen once. These data are taken from a study of T cell responses to AZD1222 COVID-19 vaccine. Whole-study context: Researchers grouped second doses given at about 4 or about 12 weeks into one pool.

The ends were cut back, 4 bases at V and 5 bases at J, with 5 bases in the middle. CDR3 length equals 11 residues. The germline V gene encodes CDR1 SGHAT and CDR2 FQNNGV. Regarding the study as a whole: Clonal diversity may have been underestimated in mostly white British donors. A rise in Spike-specific TCR breadth and depth followed two AZD1222 doses. In the spike-specific TCR repertoire, nearly half reportedly target unmutated variant regions.

This chain uses TRBV11-2 with TRBJ1-1; D remains ambiguous. Specimen: peripheral blood, collected on day 0 of AZD1222 vaccination. The origin of this receptor is an adult in good health. CDR3 sequence: CASSSSTEAFF. The CDR3, as DNA: TGTGCCAGCAGCTCGTCGACTGAAGCTTTCTTT.